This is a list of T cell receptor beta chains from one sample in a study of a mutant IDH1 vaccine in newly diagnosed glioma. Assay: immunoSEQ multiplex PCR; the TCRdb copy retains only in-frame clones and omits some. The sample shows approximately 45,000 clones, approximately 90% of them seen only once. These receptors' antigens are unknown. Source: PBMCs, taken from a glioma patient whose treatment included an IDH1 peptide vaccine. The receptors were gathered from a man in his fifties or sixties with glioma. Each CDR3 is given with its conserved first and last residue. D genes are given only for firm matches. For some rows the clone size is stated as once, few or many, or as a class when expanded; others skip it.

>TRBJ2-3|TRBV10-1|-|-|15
TGCGCCAGCAGTGATGGGACGGCTATCACAGATACGCAGTATTTT
CASSDGTAITDTQYF
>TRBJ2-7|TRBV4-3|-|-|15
TGCGCCAGCAGCCAAGATCGCGGGGGCGCGGGAGAGCAGTACTTC
CASSQDRGGAGEQYF
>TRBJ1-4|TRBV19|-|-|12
TGTGCCAGTAGAGCCATGGGTGAAAAACTGTTTTTT
CASRAMGEKLFF
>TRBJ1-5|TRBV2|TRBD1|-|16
TGTGCCAGCAGCGAGGGACAGTGGGAACTGTATCAGCCCCAGCATTTT
CASSEGQWELYQPQHF
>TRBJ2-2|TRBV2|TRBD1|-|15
TGTGCCAGCAGTGACAGGGGGTTGAACACCGGGGAGCTGTTTTTT
CASSDRGLNTGELFF
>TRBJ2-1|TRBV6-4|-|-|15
TGTGCCAGCAGTCGAACAGGGGAGGAGGGCAATGAGCAGTTCTTC
CASSRTGEEGNEQFF
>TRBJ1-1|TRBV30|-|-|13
TGTGCCTGGAGTGTGGGGTGGAACACTGAAGCTTTCTTT
CAWSVGWNTEAFF
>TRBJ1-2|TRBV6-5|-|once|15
TGTGCCAGCAGTTACTCCGGTGTCGCAGGGGATGGCTACACCTTC
CASSYSGVAGDGYTF
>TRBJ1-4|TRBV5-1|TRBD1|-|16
TGCGCCAGCAGCTTGGATTCCCTCCAGGGGGCGTATGAACTGTTTTTT
CASSLDSLQGAYELFF
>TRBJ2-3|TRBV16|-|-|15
TGTGCCAGCAGCCTCACGCGCGGCCGTTCAGATACGCAGTATTTT
CASSLTRGRSDTQYF
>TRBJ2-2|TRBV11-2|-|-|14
TGTGCCAGCAGCTTACAGCAGAACACCGGGGAGCTGTTTTTT
CASSLQQNTGELFF
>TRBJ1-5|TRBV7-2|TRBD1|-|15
TGTGCCAGCAGACCAGGGGGCGCGAGCAATCAGCCCCAGCATTTT
CASRPGGASNQPQHF
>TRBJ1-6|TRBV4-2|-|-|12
TGTGCCAGCAGCCAGGGAAATTCACCCCTCCACTTT
CASSQGNSPLHF
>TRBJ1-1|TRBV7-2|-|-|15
TGTGCCAGCAGCTTAATGAGTAGGATGAACACTGAAGCTTTCTTT
CASSLMSRMNTEAFF
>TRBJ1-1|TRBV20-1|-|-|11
TGCAGTGCTCCCGGACCCGCCGCCGCTTTCTTT
CSAPGPAAAFF
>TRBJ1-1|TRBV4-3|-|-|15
TGCGCCAGCAGCCAAGATCGACGGGGTGGCGCTGAAGCTTTCTTT
CASSQDRRGGAEAFF
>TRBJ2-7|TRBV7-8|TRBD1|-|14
TGTGCCAGCAGCTTCTCGGGACAGGGCTACGAGCAGTACTTC
CASSFSGQGYEQYF
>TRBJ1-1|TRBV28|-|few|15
TGTGCCAGCAGTTTAGCCTCAAGGGTGGTCGCTGAAGCTTTCTTT
CASSLASRVVAEAFF
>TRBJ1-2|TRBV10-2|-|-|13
TGCGCCAGCAGAGAGACAGGCCTCTATGGCTACACCTTC
CASRETGLYGYTF
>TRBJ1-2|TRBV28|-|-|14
TGTGCCAGCAGGCTACCAGGGACAAACTATGGCTACACCTTC
CASRLPGTNYGYTF
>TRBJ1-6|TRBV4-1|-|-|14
TGCGCCAGTTCGGCGTCCGGTTTAGATTCACCCCTCCACTTT
CASSASGLDSPLHF
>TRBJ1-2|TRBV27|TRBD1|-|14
TGTGCCAGCACCCCAGCAGGGGGCGGATATGGCTACACCTTC
CASTPAGGGYGYTF
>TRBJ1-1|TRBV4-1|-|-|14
TGCGCCAGCAGCCGGACCAGCTGGAACACTGAAGCTTTCTTT
CASSRTSWNTEAFF
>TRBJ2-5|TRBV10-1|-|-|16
TGCGCCAGCAGTGAGTCTCAACAGCCGTACCAAGAGACCCAGTACTTC
CASSESQQPYQETQYF
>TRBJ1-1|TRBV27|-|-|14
TGTGCCAGCAGTCCCGGGCCCGGGGTTCCTTTCGCTTTCTTT
CASSPGPGVPFAFF
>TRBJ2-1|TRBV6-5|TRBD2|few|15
TGTGCCAGCAGCCGGACCGGGACTAGCTACGGTGAGCAGTTCTTC
CASSRTGTSYGEQFF
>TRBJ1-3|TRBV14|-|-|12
TGTGCCAGCAGCCAAATGGGAAACACCATATATTTT
CASSQMGNTIYF